This T cell receptor beta chain appears in the sequencing data of a study of Graves' ophthalmopathy and Graves' hyperthyroidism. Study observations and caveats: The model's ophthalmopathy progression predictions had about 71% sensitivity and 72.22% specificity.

V shed 2 bases, J shed 8 bases, and the junction held 7 bases outside the gene matches. The CDR3 runs 13 residues. Germline assignment: CDR1 DFQATT and CDR2 SNEGSKA (reference sequence). RNA served as the template for amplifying TCR beta CDR3 regions. First-round RT-PCR employed HTBI primers, with a second-round multiplex PCR after it. Each CDR3 protein gets one entry after TCRdb re-called the multiplex PCR reads with MiXCR. The repertoire includes over a million distinct CDR3 sequences, around a third of them detected once, and 11% sits in the top ten. As concerns this clonotype: Its antigen is not identified.

The sample was peripheral blood or thyroid tissue (not recorded which). The TCR comes from an adult man with Graves' hyperthyroidism. This sequence joins TRBV20-1 and TRBJ1-2; 8 nucleotides match TRBD1. CDR3 sequence: CSARRQGTRGYTF. The CDR3 DNA is TGCAGTGCTAGACGACAGGGGACGAGGGGCTACACCTTC.